What follows describes a single T cell receptor (beta chain). The assay was immunoSEQ multiplex PCR, and TCRdb's table has in-frame clones only and misses some. The sample contains about 250,000 clones, more than 85% of which appear only once. From germline, CDR1 is LGHNA and CDR2 YNFKEQ. This CDR3 has 16 amino acids. After removal of 0 bases from V and 4 bases from J, the junction contained 6 bases not matched to a gene. This sample was taken from a study of cytomegalovirus exposure and HLA in healthy donors. Sequenced input: PBMCs. The V gene is TRBV4-2, the J gene TRBJ2-1; 7 bases fit TRBD1. This TCR was recovered from a man aged 18 to 30 in good health and CMV-seropositive. In DNA form, the CDR3 reads TGTGCCAGCAGCCAAGATCTCAGGGGGAAGTACAATGAGCAGTTCTTC. Its protein is CASSQDLRGKYNEQFF.